This TCR beta chain was found in a study of blood T cell repertoires in COVID-19. Overall study: T cells, B-cell-depleted T cells, or PBMCs provided the cDNA or gDNA that served as material.

The CDR3 is made up of 15 amino acids. V lost 1 base and J 4 bases, leaving 10 bases between the germline ends. Germline V gene lookup returns CDR1 KGHSH and CDR2 LQKENI. Participants were aged about 18 to 89 years from 24 US areas. Donors in Cohort 3 counted as recovered after two negative PCRs, clearance, or symptom resolution. Per the original methods: Nucleated cell counts were estimated from reference gene primer amplification. Sequencing used immunoSEQ multiplex PCR; TCRdb keeps in-frame clones, though not all of them. V and J calls and clone size are copied from that table; D and trimming were computed from the DNA. The data contain around 480,000 clones, about 90% of them singletons.

The source is a woman aged 18-35 years who had recovered from COVID-19. The chain combines TRBV18 with TRBJ2-2; tentative D call: TRBD1 (6 bases). The sequencing sample was made of PBMCs or T cells enriched from blood (not recorded which). Here the CDR3 reads CASSPQVGGTGELFF. The CDR3 DNA reads as TGTGCCAGCTCACCACAAGTAGGGGGCACCGGGGAGCTGTTTTTT.